These 30 T cell receptor beta chains share one sample of origin, sequenced in a study of OX40 agonist ivuxolimab in advanced cancers. The method was the immunoSEQ multiplex PCR assay. TCRdb took over this immuneACCESS table, retaining in-frame rearrangements with V and J assigned. Such tables are incomplete; in checked studies, under half of the missing clones stem from an unresolved V gene, and the remainder is unexplained. The sample table lists about 41,000 clones, around nine tenths of them with a count of one. The ten largest clones represent approximately 39% of the sample. The sample here was CD4+ or CD8+ T cells sorted from blood, taken in a trial of the OX40 agonist ivuxolimab. The receptors come from an adult with an advanced solid tumor such as melanoma, head and neck, liver or kidney cancer.

This clone was seen a handful of times. CDR3 region: CASSFVRDPNYEQYF. In DNA form, the CDR3 reads TGTGCCAGCAGCTTTGTCCGGGATCCGAACTACGAGCAGTACTTC. The chain is built from TRBV5-6 and TRBJ2-5; TRBD2 might be the D (5 bases). The end of the DNA is better explained by TRBJ2-7, so the J call may be wrong. Germline V gives CDR1 SGHDT, CDR2 YYEEEE. The length of the CDR3 is 15 residues.

The V call is TRBV5-1, the J call TRBJ1-4, with 9 bases matching TRBD1. Losses at the gene ends were 4 bases for V and 6 bases for J; bases not matched to a gene: 7. The CDR3 contains 15 residues. Germline V CDR1 and CDR2: SGHRS, YFSETQ. The CDR3 region has the DNA TGCGCCAGCAGCCAAGCCGGACAGGGGTATGAAAAACTGTTTTTT. It encodes CASSQAGQGYEKLFF.

This chain connects TRBV18 to TRBJ2-7; D perhaps matches TRBD1 (7 bases). Germline V gene sequence: CDR1 KGHSH, CDR2 LQKENI. The CDR3 contains 15 residues. V lost 6 bases to trimming and J lost 5 bases, with 20 bases between them. Here the CDR3 reads CASSRGTVSIDEQYF. CDR3 coding DNA: TGTGCCAGCTCGCGCGGGACAGTGAGTATAGACGAGCAGTACTTC.

The chain links TRBV28 to TRBJ1-2; TRBD1 matches at 8 bases. This CDR3 has 18 residues. CDR1 and CDR2 (germline): MDHEN, SYDVKM. With V trimmed by 5 bases and J by 8 bases, 22 bases remained unmatched. As DNA, the CDR3 is TGTGCCAGCAGTCGTCGGTCCCTCAGGGGGCTGGGAGTGAACGGCTACACCTTC. This translates into CASSRRSLRGLGVNGYTF.

The chain joins TRBV6-5 to TRBJ1-1; 8 nucleotides match TRBD1. CDR1 MNHEY and CDR2 SVGAGI come from the germline V gene. V was pared by 0 bases and J by 3 bases, with 0 bases of the junction left unmatched. The CDR3 is 14 residues long. In DNA, the CDR3 is TGTGCCAGCAGTTACTCGACAGGGGACACTGAAGCTTTCTTT. Translated, it gives CASSYSTGDTEAFF.

The rearrangement uses TRBV28 and TRBJ2-1, with TRBD2 identical over 9 bases. This CDR3 is built from 18 residues. Germline V gene sequence: CDR1 MDHEN, CDR2 SYDVKM. The ends lost 5 bases at V and 4 bases at J; junction bases unmatched: 15. The CDR3 nucleotides read TGTGCCAGCAGTACTCCGGGACTAGCCGTGAAGGGATACAATGAGCAGTTCTTC. Protein: CASSTPGLAVKGYNEQFF.

Comment on this clone: The sample holds other DNA sequences that translate to the same CDR3. The chain couples TRBV5-1 to TRBJ1-1; D remains ambiguous. Trimming pared 0 bases from V and 2 bases from J, leaving 8 bases between. This CDR3 has 14 amino acids. Germline values: CDR1 SGHRS, CDR2 YFSETQ. DNA for the CDR3: TGCGCCAGCAGCTTGGTGGCGGGAAACACTGAAGCTTTCTTT. This gives the protein CASSLVAGNTEAFF. The whole variable domain, filled in from reference TRBV5-1 and TRBJ1-1, reads KAGVTQTPRYLIKTRGQQVTLSCSPISGHRSVSWYQQTPGQGLQFLFEYFSETQRNKGNFPGRFSGRQFSNSRSEMNVSTLELGDSALYLCASSLVAGNTEAFFGQGTRLTVV.

The CDR3: CACPLGVDPSTQYF. DNA of the CDR3: TGTGCCTGTCCCCTGGGGGTAGATCCGAGTACGCAGTATTTT. The chain combines TRBV30 with TRBJ2-3; either TRBD1 or TRBD2 may supply D (5 bases each). Between the trimmed V and J ends, which lost 6 bases and 8 bases, there was a span of 21 bases. The CDR3 sequence is 14 residues long. Germline assignment: CDR1 GTSNPN and CDR2 SVGIG (reference sequence).

The V gene is TRBV28, the J gene TRBJ2-7, with 9 bases aligning to TRBD1. Germline V lookup: CDR1 MDHEN, CDR2 SYDVKM. The CDR3 is 14 residues long. The V segment lost 8 bases and the J segment 2 bases; nucleotides outside the gene matches: 7. The CDR3 DNA reads TGTGCCAGCTCCTCCCGGGACAGGGCCTACGAGCAGTACTTC. Protein product: CASSSRDRAYEQYF.

The chain couples TRBV9 to TRBJ2-1, with 10 bases aligning to TRBD2. This CDR3 has 16 amino acids. V lost 0 bases to trimming and J lost 2 bases; unmatched junction nucleotides: 2. CDR1 SGDLS and CDR2 YYNGEE come from the germline V gene. The CDR3 loop reads CASSVASGGAYNEQFF. CDR3 nucleotides: TGTGCCAGCAGCGTAGCTAGCGGGGGAGCCTACAATGAGCAGTTCTTC.

The rearrangement joins TRBV6-5 to TRBJ2-7, with 7 bases lining up with TRBD2. This CDR3 has 15 residues. With 2 bases clipped from V and 2 bases from J, the junction kept 6 bases outside the gene matches. The germline V gene has CDR1 MNHEY and CDR2 SVGAGI. CDR3 residues: CASSYRQAGPYEQYF. The DNA of the CDR3 is TGTGCCAGCAGTTACAGGCAAGCGGGGCCCTACGAGCAGTACTTC.

The chain couples TRBV11-3 to TRBJ2-7, with 10 nucleotides matching TRBD1. CDR1 and CDR2 from the germline V gene are SGHNT and YENEEA. V lost 5 bases and J lost 7; bases outside the gene matches: 5. The CDR3 contains 13 residues. The CDR3 nucleotides are TGTGCCAGCAGCACGACAGGGGGCAGTGAGCAGTACTTC. Protein: CASSTTGGSEQYF.

Worth noting for this clone: Compared with germline, one end of the junction differs, possibly owing to a read error. The chain has TRBV7-7 and TRBJ2-5, with TRBD1 matching over 8 bases. Looked up from germline, CDR1 is SSHAT and CDR2 is FNYEAQ (reference sequence). CDR3 length equals 15 residues. CDR3 sequence: CASSLGGTGQETQYF. The CDR3 region has the DNA TGTGCTAGCAGCTTAGGGGGGACAGGCCAAGAGACCCAGTACTTC.

CDR3: CASRQNLGTASTDTQYF. Written as DNA, the CDR3 is TGTGCCAGCAGACAAAACCTAGGGACAGCTAGCACAGATACGCAGTATTTT. V and J are TRBV7-9 and TRBJ2-3, with TRBD1 identical over 7 bases. Trimming took 6 bases from V and 0 from J; bases not matched to a gene: 12. CDR1 is SEHNR, CDR2 FQNEAQ, per germline (reference sequence). This CDR3 contains 17 residues.

The chain uses TRBV5-1 and TRBJ2-3, with a weak D call TRBD2 (6 bases). Trimming removed 4 bases at V and 2 bases at J, with 20 bases between. The CDR3 runs to 17 residues. Germline assignment: CDR1 SGHRS and CDR2 YFSETQ. The CDR3 coding sequence is TGCGCCAGCAGCACTGGCTGGGACTCTAAGGCCACAGATACGCAGTATTTT. This sequence encodes CASSTGWDSKATDTQYF.

This clone was detected a few times. The chain carries TRBV4-1 and TRBJ2-7, with TRBD2 identical over 11 bases. V shed 4 bases and J 3 bases; nucleotides not matched to a gene: 8. Germline V lookup: CDR1 MGHRA, CDR2 YSYEKL. The CDR3 has 16 residues. The chain's CDR3 is CASSLTSGGNLYEQYF. The CDR3 DNA reads as TGCGCCAGCAGCCTAACTAGCGGGGGTAACCTCTACGAGCAGTACTTC.

V and J are TRBV6-1 and TRBJ1-2; TRBD1 matches 9 bases. J was trimmed by 14 bases and V by 2 bases; bases with no gene match: 9. CDR3 length: 13 residues. Germline CDR1 is MNHNS and CDR2 is SASEGT. CDR3 residues: CASSESSTGGKTF. The CDR3 DNA is TGTGCCAGCAGTGAATCGTCTACAGGGGGCAAGACCTTC.

The chain joins TRBV7-8 to TRBJ2-7; 9 nucleotides align to TRBD1. CDR1 is SGHVS and CDR2 is FQNEAQ in the germline V gene. This CDR3 spans 16 amino acids. After removal of 0 bases from V and 2 bases from J, the junction contained 5 bases not matched to a gene. CDR3 coding DNA: TGTGCCAGCAGCTTAGCGACAGGGGGTCACCCCTACGAGCAGTACTTC. Translating it yields CASSLATGGHPYEQYF. The variable domain in full, completed from reference TRBV7-8 and TRBJ2-7, reads GAGVSQSPRYKVAKRGQDVALRCDPISGHVSLFWYQQALGQGPEFLTYFQNEAQLDKSGLPSDRFFAERPEGSVSTLKIQRTQQEDSAVYLCASSLATGGHPYEQYFGPGTRLTVT.

The sample holds one count of this clone. This chain joins TRBV5-4 and TRBJ2-1; D is unresolved. Germline values: CDR1 SGHNT, CDR2 YYREEE (reference sequence). The CDR3 contains 14 residues. The V end was cut by 0 bases, the J end by 6 bases, with 10 bases between. The CDR3 sequence is CASSLGSFANEQFF. Here the CDR3 DNA reads TGTGCCAGCAGCTTGGGATCTTTCGCCAATGAGCAGTTCTTC.

The chain uses TRBV29-1 and TRBJ2-2, with unresolved D. Germline V gives CDR1 SQVTM, CDR2 ANQGSEA. Trimming took off 7 bases at V and 5 bases at J, with 5 bases between the two ends. The CDR3 covers 10 residues. Here the CDR3 DNA reads TGCAGCGCCCTTACCGGGGAGCTGTTTTTT. Its translation: CSALTGELFF.

The V gene is TRBV5-5, the J gene TRBJ2-7; D remains ambiguous. CDR1 is SGHKS and CDR2 is YYEKEE in the germline V gene (reference sequence). The CDR3 is made up of 11 amino acids. Deletions cut 4 bases from V and 7 bases from J, with 9 bases between. The chain's CDR3 is CASSGNGEQYF. CDR3 in DNA: TGTGCCAGCAGCGGTAACGGGGAGCAGTACTTC.

The chain links TRBV19 to TRBJ2-1; D is undetermined. The CDR3 totals 13 residues. Germline V CDR1 and CDR2: LNHDA, SQIVND (reference sequence). Trimming took off 1 base at V and 3 bases at J, with 4 bases between the two ends. The CDR3 nucleotides read TGTGCCAGTAGTATAGCCATCTACAATGAGCAGTTCTTC. Its translation is CASSIAIYNEQFF.

In the case of this clone: Its ends do not fully match the called genes, so a read error is possible. The rearrangement joins TRBV5-4 to TRBJ2-3, with TRBD1 as a possible D gene (5 bases). CDR1 is SGHNT and CDR2 is YYREEE in the germline V gene (reference sequence). The CDR3 length is 13 residues. The CDR3 nucleotides are TGTGCCAGCAGCTTGGAGGCCACAGGTACGCAGTATTTT. Translation: CASSLEATGTQYF. The whole variable domain, filled in from reference TRBV5-4 and TRBJ2-3, reads ETGVTQSPTHLIKTRGQQVTLRCSSQSGHNTVSWYQQALGQGPQFIFQYYREEENGRGNFPPRFSGLQFPNYSSELNVNALELDDSALYLCASSLEATGTQYFGPGTRLTVL.

This clone has a single count. One junction end does not reproduce the germline sequence, and a read error may be involved. The V and J genes are TRBV7-7 and TRBJ2-5; D gene unclear. Germline assignment: CDR1 SSHAT and CDR2 FNYEAQ (reference sequence). The CDR3 consists of 12 residues. Here the CDR3 reads CASSPIRETQYF. The CDR3 DNA reads as TGTGCTAGCAGCCCCATAAGGGAGACCCAGTACTTC.

The chain carries TRBV13 and TRBJ2-3; D gene unclear. Germline V gives CDR1 PRHDT, CDR2 FYEKMQ (reference sequence). Trimming removed 4 bases at V and 2 bases at J, with 19 bases between. The length of the CDR3 is 17 residues. The CDR3 spells CASSSIGSGRYTDTQYF. In nucleotides, the CDR3 is TGTGCCAGCAGCTCGATCGGCTCGGGCAGATACACAGATACGCAGTATTTT.

The table lists this clone with a few counts. This chain joins TRBV20-1 and TRBJ2-7; maybe TRBD2 (6 bases). V lost 6 bases and J 7 bases, leaving 13 bases between the germline ends. Per germline, CDR1 DFQATT and CDR2 SNEGSKA (reference sequence). The CDR3 length is 11 residues. The CDR3 sequence is CSASRGREQYF. CDR3 sequence (DNA): TGCAGTGCCTCCCGGGGGAGGGAGCAGTACTTC.

This chain joins TRBV2 and TRBJ1-2; 7 bases are shared with TRBD1. In germline, CDR1 is SNHLY, CDR2 FYNNEI. V shed 10 bases, J shed 7 bases, and the junction held 12 bases outside the gene matches. The CDR3 is made up of 13 amino acids. CDR3 residues: CAKKGEGAGGYTF. The DNA for the CDR3 is TGTGCCAAAAAGGGGGAGGGGGCTGGTGGCTACACCTTC. Full variable domain (outside the CDR3, taken from reference TRBV2 and TRBJ1-2): EPEVTQTPSHQVTQMGQEVILRCVPISNHLYFYWYRQILGQKVEFLVSFYNNEISEKSEIFDDQFSVERPDGSNFTLKIRSTKLEDSAMYFCAKKGEGAGGYTFGSGTRLTVV.

The chain couples TRBV30 to TRBJ2-3, with a weak D call TRBD1 (7 bases). The CDR3 is made up of 13 amino acids. The germline V and J ends were trimmed by 3 bases and 2 bases, with 9 bases remaining between them. The germline CDR1 and CDR2 sequences are GTSNPN and SVGIG (reference sequence). CDR3 loop: CAWREGATDTQYF. DNA of the CDR3: TGTGCCTGGAGGGAGGGGGCCACAGATACGCAGTATTTT.

The V and J genes are TRBV6-5 and TRBJ1-5; D gene unclear. Germline V lookup: CDR1 MNHEY, CDR2 SVGAGI. V was shortened by 0 bases and J by 5 bases, with 8 bases between the two germline ends. The CDR3 sequence is 14 residues long. For the CDR3, the DNA is TGTGCCAGCAGTTACTCGACGGGTCATCAGCCCCAGCATTTT. It specifies CASSYSTGHQPQHF.

CDR3 in DNA: TGTGCCAGCAGTGAATCCCCACAAGAGACCCAGTACTTC. Its translation is CASSESPQETQYF. The V and J genes are TRBV25-1 and TRBJ2-5, with D unresolved. The V and J ends lost 1 base and 2 bases respectively, with 5 bases between them. Germline V lookup: CDR1 MGHDK, CDR2 SYGVNS. CDR3 length: 13 amino acids.